The 10 T cell receptor beta chains below were found in one sample sequenced in a study of spatial heterogeneity in lung cancer. A single record per CDR3 protein comes from TCRdb applying MiXCR to the 5' RACE reads. This sample carries about 570 distinct CDR3 sequences, roughly a third of them seen once, and the ten largest clones take roughly 17%. Stated time point: sample taken at primary tumor resection. Specimen: normal lung tissue next to the tumor, collected at surgery. The receptors here all came from a male donor with early-stage non-small cell lung cancer.

In regard to this clonotype: Found in a library prepared for alpha chains, this beta chain is an off-target read, and its abundance has little meaning. The genes are TRBV24-1 and TRBJ2-2, with 7 bases aligning to TRBD1. The CDR3 runs to 16 residues. The V and J ends lost 4 bases and 3 bases, in that order; junction bases with no gene match: 7. The germline gives CDR1 KGHDR, CDR2 SFDVKD. The CDR3 nucleotides read TGTGCCACCAGTGAGGGTCCGGGACAGCACACCGGGGAGCTGTTTTTT. Translated, it gives CATSEGPGQHTGELFF.

This clonotype was detected only a few times. A library prepared for alpha chains yielded this beta chain as an off-target read; its size is of little meaning. The chain employs TRBV7-6 and TRBJ2-7, with D perhaps assigned TRBD1 or TRBD2 (5 bases each). Trimming removed 4 bases at V and 3 bases at J, with 10 bases between. Germline V CDR1 and CDR2: SGHVS, FNYEAQ. The CDR3 contains 13 residues. The CDR3 DNA reads TGTGCCAGCAGCTCGGGACCGAACTACGAGCAGTACTTC. Translated, it gives CASSSGPNYEQYF.

As for this clonotype: This beta chain is an unintended read in a library built for alpha chains; its size means little. This chain joins TRBV2 and TRBJ2-3; 8 bases agree with TRBD2. Trimming cost V 0 bases and J 2 bases; bases outside gene matches: 4. CDR1 SNHLY and CDR2 FYNNEI come from the germline V gene. The CDR3 spans 16 residues. The DNA for the CDR3 is TGTGCCAGCAGTGAAGCTAGCGGGACCAACACAGATACGCAGTATTTT. Translation gives CASSEASGTNTDTQYF. The whole variable domain, remainder taken from reference TRBV2 and TRBJ2-3, is EPEVTQTPSHQVTQMGQEVILRCVPISNHLYFYWYRQILGQKVEFLVSFYNNEISEKSEIFDDQFSVERPDGSNFTLKIRSTKLEDSAMYFCASSEASGTNTDTQYFGPGTRLTVL.

Comments on this clonotype: At one boundary the junction diverges from the germline segment, which might be a read error. Found in a library prepared for alpha chains, this beta chain is an off-target read, and its abundance has little meaning. V is TRBV11-1 and J is TRBJ1-1; D unclear. CDR3 length: 12 residues. Germline CDR1 is SGHAT and CDR2 is FQDESV (reference sequence). CDR3 residues: CSSSLLHTEAFF. CDR3 nucleotides: TGTTCCAGCAGCTTACTCCACACTGAAGCTTTCTTT.

Note on this clonotype: The size of this beta chain means little, since it is a stray read in a library made for alpha chains. This rearrangement joins TRBV19 to TRBJ2-3; 9 nucleotides line up with TRBD2. Per the germline V gene, CDR1 is LNHDA and CDR2 is SQIVND (reference sequence). The CDR3 runs to 12 residues. The V segment lost 6 bases and the J segment 5 bases; nucleotides outside the gene matches: 0. For the CDR3, the DNA is TGTGCCAGTAGACTAGCGGGAGATACGCAGTATTTT. Protein sequence: CASRLAGDTQYF.

Sample share makes this clonotype large. This beta chain is an unintended read in a library built for alpha chains; its size means little. V gene TRBV4-1 combines with J gene TRBJ2-7; D possibly corresponds to TRBD1 (5 bases). Germline-derived CDR1 and CDR2 are MGHRA and YSYEKL. The V end was cut by 0 bases, the J end by 3 bases, with 12 bases between. This CDR3 has 15 residues. The CDR3 loop reads CASSQEEGAFYEQYF. The CDR3 DNA reads as TGCGCCAGCAGCCAAGAGGAAGGGGCGTTCTACGAGCAGTACTTC.

As for this clonotype: This beta chain turned up in a library designed for alpha chains; as an off-target read, its abundance says little. The chain couples TRBV29-1 to TRBJ2-7; 7 positions agree with TRBD1. The CDR3 contains 12 residues. After removal of 7 bases from V and 3 bases from J, the junction contained 6 bases not matched to a gene. The V gene's germline CDR1 is SQVTM and CDR2 ANQGSEA. CDR3 sequence reads: CSAATGIYEQYF. The CDR3 DNA follows: TGCAGCGCCGCGACAGGGATCTACGAGCAGTACTTC.

A word on this clonotype: A library made for alpha chains picked up this beta chain off target, so its size means little. CDR3 nucleotide sequence: TGTGCCAGCAGCTTAGCCCAGACAGGTGAAGCTTTCTTT. This gives the protein CASSLAQTGEAFF. The rearrangement joins TRBV7-9 to TRBJ1-1; perhaps TRBD1 as D (6 bases). Trimming shortened V by 0 bases and J by 7 bases, and 9 bases separated the two germline ends. This CDR3 comprises 13 residues. CDR1 SEHNR and CDR2 FQNEAQ come from the germline V gene (reference sequence).

Comment on this clonotype: The germline gene is not matched at one end of the junction; a read error may be the cause. The library was designed around alpha chains, so this beta chain is a stray read whose abundance carries little weight. V gene TRBV7-3 combines with J gene TRBJ2-5; D gene ambiguous. This CDR3 region has 13 residues. The germline V gene encodes CDR1 SGHTA and CDR2 FQGTGA. This CDR3 is CASSLTTQETQYF. The DNA for the CDR3 is TGTGCCAGCAGCCTAACGACTCAAGAGACCCAGTACTTC.

As to this clonotype: The library was prepared for alpha chains; this beta chain is a stray read, so its frequency means little. This chain links TRBV20-1 with TRBJ2-1, with 7 nucleotides matching TRBD2. V was clipped by 0 bases and J by 4 bases; unmatched bases: 6. The CDR3 is 15 amino acids. Germline V gene lookup returns CDR1 DFQATT and CDR2 SNEGSKA (reference sequence). The CDR3: CSARDDGRSYNEQFF. In DNA form, the CDR3 reads TGCAGTGCTAGAGATGACGGGAGGTCTTACAATGAGCAGTTCTTC.